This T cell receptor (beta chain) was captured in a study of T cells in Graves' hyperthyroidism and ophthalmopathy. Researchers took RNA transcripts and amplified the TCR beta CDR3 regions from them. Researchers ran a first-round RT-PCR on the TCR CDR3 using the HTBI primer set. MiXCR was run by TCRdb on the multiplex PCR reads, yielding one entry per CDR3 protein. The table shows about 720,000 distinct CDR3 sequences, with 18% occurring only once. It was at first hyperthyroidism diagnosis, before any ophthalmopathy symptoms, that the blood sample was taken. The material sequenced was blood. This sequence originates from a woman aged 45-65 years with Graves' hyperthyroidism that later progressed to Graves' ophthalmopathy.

CDR3 loop: CASTKGIFYNSPLHF. The DNA for the CDR3 is TGTGCCAGCACCAAAGGGATCTTCTATAATTCACCCCTCCACTTT. The chain joins TRBV2 to TRBJ1-6; no definite D call. Germline CDR1 reads SNHLY; CDR2 reads FYNNEI. Trimming stripped 7 bases from V and 3 bases from J, with 13 bases between. The CDR3 is 15 residues long.